This TCR beta chain was found in a study of shared clonotypes between healthy human individuals. The study's findings and limits: Few donors limited the genetic and exposure-history diversity represented.

Concerning this clone itself: Its antigen remains unidentified.

The germline CDR1 and CDR2 sequences are MNHEY and SMNVEV (reference sequence). V was shortened by 0 bases and J by 6 bases, with 20 bases between the two germline ends. The CDR3 contains 17 residues. Execution of the assay was at deep level. Authors' processing steps: ImmunoSEQ output held junction-only sequences without quality scores, so filtering differed. The assay was immunoSEQ multiplex PCR, and TCRdb's table has in-frame clones only and misses some. From that table come the V and J calls and clone size; the DNA was used to work out D and trimming. The table includes some 510,000 clones, 79% detected once.

V is TRBV27 and J is TRBJ1-1; maybe TRBD1 (6 bases). The receptor comes from a woman aged 40 to 50 in good health. Some clones in this sample may be carry-over from other donors' samples. Sample: PBMCs. CDR3 protein: CASSLSGRGPIWAEAFF. The CDR3 nucleotides read TGTGCCAGCAGTTTATCTGGCAGGGGCCCCATATGGGCTGAAGCTTTCTTT.